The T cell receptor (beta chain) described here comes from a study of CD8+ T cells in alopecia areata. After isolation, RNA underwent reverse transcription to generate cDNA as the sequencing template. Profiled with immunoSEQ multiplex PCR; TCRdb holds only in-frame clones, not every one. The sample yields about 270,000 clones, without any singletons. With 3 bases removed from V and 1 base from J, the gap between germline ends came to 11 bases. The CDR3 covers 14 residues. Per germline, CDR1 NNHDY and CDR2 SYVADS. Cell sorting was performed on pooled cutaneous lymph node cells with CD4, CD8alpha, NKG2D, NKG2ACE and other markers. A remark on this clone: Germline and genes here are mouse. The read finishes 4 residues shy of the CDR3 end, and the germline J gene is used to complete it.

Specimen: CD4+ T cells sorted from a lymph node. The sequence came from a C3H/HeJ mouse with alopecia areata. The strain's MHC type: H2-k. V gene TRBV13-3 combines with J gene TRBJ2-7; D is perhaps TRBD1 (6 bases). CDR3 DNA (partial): TGTGCCAGCAGTGGCCGGGACACATCCTAT. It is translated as CASSGRDTSY. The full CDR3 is CASSGRDTSYEQYF.